The present T cell receptor beta chain was sequenced within a study of T cells in Graves' hyperthyroidism and ophthalmopathy. This clonotype occurred many times. The CDR3 regions of TCR beta were amplified from RNA transcripts. An initial round of RT-PCR targeting the TCR CDR3 relied on the HTBI primer set. MiXCR was run by TCRdb on the multiplex PCR reads, yielding one entry per CDR3 protein. The sample lists about 700,000 distinct CDR3 sequences, about 15% occurring once. Trimming removed 5 bases at V and 3 bases at J, with 17 bases between. The CDR3 length is 15 residues. The germline V gene encodes CDR1 SGHVS and CDR2 FNYEAQ.

The sequencing sample was made of blood. This chain uses TRBV7-6 with TRBJ2-7, with D maybe TRBD1 (6 bases). The sequence derives from a woman aged 18-29 years with Graves' hyperthyroidism. The CDR3 coding sequence is TGTGCCAGCAGCCCATGGACGGAACAGGGCTACGAGCAGTACTTC. As protein: CASSPWTEQGYEQYF.